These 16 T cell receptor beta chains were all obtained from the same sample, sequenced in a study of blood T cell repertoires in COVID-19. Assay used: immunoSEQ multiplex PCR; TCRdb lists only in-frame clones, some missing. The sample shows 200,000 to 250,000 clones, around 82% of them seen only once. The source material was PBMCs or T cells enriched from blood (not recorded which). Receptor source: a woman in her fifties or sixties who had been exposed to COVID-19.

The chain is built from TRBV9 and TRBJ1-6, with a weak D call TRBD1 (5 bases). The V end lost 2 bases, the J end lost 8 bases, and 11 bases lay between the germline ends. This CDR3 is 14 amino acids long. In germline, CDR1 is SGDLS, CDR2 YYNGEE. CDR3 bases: TGTGCCAGCAGCGTGAGTCAGGGCTATTCACCCCTCCACTTT. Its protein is CASSVSQGYSPLHF.

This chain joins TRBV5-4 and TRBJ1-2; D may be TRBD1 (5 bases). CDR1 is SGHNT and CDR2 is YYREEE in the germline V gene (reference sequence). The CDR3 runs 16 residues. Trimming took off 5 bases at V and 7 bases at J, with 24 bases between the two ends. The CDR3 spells CASSSGGTPFSSGYTF. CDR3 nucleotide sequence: TGTGCCAGCAGTTCCGGGGGGACTCCCTTTAGTAGTGGCTACACCTTC.

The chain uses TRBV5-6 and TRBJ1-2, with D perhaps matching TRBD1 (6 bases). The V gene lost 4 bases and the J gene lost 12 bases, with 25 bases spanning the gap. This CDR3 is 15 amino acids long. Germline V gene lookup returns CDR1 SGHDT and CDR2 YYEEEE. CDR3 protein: CASSPGSATGLSNTF. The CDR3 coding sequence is TGTGCCAGCAGCCCAGGATCCGCGACAGGTCTTAGTAACACCTTC.

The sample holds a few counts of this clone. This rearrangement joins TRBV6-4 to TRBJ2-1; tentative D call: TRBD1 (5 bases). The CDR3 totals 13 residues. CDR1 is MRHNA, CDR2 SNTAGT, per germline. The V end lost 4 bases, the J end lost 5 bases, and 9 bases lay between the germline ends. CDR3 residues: CASSARQNNEQFF. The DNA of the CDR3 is TGTGCCAGCAGTGCTCGACAGAACAATGAGCAGTTCTTC.

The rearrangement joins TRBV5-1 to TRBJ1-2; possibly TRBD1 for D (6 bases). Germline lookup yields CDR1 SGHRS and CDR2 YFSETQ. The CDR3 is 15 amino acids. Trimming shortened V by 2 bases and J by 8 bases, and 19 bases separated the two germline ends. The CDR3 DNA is TGCGCCAGCAGCTTATCAGGGGTGGACGGGACGGGCTACACCTTC. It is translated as CASSLSGVDGTGYTF.

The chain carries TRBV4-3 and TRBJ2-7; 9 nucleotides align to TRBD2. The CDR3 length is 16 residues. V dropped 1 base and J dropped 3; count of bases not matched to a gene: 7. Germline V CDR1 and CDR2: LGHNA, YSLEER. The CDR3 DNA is TGCGCCAGCAGCCAAGCAGGAGCGGGGGGCTACTACGAGCAGTACTTC. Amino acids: CASSQAGAGGYYEQYF.

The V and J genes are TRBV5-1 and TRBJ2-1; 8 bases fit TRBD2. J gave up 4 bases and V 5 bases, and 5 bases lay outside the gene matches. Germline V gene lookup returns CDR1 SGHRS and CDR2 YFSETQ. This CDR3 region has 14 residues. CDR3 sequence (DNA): TGCGCCAGCAGTCCAGCGGGGGATTACAATGAGCAGTTCTTC. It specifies CASSPAGDYNEQFF. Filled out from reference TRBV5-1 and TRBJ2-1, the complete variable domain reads KAGVTQTPRYLIKTRGQQVTLSCSPISGHRSVSWYQQTPGQGLQFLFEYFSETQRNKGNFPGRFSGRQFSNSRSEMNVSTLELGDSALYLCASSPAGDYNEQFFGPGTRLTVL.

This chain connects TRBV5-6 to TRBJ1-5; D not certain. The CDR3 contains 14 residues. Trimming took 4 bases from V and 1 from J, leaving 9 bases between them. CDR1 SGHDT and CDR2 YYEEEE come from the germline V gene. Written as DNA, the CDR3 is TGTGCCAGCAGCCCGTCGGGGAGCAATCAGCCCCAGCATTTT. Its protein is CASSPSGSNQPQHF.

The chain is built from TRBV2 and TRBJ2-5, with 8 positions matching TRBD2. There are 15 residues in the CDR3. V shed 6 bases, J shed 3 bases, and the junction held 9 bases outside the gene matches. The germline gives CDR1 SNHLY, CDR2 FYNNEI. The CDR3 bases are TGTGCCAGCAGGGGACCGGGACTAGGGAAAGAGACCCAGTACTTC. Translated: CASRGPGLGKETQYF.

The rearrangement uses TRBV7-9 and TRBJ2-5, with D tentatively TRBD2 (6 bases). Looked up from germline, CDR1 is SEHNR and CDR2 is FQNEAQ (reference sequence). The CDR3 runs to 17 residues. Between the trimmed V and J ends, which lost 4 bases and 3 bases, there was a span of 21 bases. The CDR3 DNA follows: TGTGCCAGCAGCTCTGTTTCCCAGTCGGGACTTAAAGAGACCCAGTACTTC. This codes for CASSSVSQSGLKETQYF.

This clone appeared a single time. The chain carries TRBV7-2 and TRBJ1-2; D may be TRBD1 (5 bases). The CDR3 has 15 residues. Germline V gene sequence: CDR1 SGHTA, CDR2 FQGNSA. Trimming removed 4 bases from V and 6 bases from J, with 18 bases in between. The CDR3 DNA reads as TGTGCCAGCAGCTCTCGGCAGGAGGGGCTGAATGGCTACACCTTC. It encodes CASSSRQEGLNGYTF.

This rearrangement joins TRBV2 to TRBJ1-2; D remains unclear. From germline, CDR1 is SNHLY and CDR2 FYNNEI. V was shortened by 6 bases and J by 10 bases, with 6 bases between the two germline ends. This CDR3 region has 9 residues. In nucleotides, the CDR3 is TGTGCCAGCAGGGGCCCCTACACCTTC. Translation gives CASRGPYTF.

CDR3 coding DNA: TGTGCCAGCAGTGTTACAGGGTCGATTGAAGCTTTCTTT. It yields the protein CASSVTGSIEAFF. The chain couples TRBV2 to TRBJ1-1, with a weak D call TRBD1 (6 bases). Germline CDR1 reads SNHLY; CDR2 reads FYNNEI. The CDR3 has 13 residues. V was cut by 4 bases and J by 7 bases, with 13 bases left in between.

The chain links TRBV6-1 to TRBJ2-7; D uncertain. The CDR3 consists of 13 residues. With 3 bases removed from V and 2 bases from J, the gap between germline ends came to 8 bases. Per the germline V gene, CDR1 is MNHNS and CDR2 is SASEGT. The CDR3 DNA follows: TGTGCCAGCAGTGAGGGCAGTACCTACGAGCAGTACTTC. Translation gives CASSEGSTYEQYF.

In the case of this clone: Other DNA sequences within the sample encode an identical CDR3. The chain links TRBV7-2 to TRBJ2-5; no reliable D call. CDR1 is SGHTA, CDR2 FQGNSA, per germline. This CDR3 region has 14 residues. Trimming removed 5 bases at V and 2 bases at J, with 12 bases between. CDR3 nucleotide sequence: TGTGCCAGCAGCCCCAATCGGTTTCAAGAGACCCAGTACTTC. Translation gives CASSPNRFQETQYF. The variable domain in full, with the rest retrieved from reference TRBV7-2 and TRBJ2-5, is GAGVSQSPSNKVTEKGKDVELRCDPISGHTALYWYRQSLGQGLEFLIYFQGNSAPDKSGLPSDRFSAERTGGSVSTLTIQRTQQEDSAVYLCASSPNRFQETQYFGPGTRLLVL.

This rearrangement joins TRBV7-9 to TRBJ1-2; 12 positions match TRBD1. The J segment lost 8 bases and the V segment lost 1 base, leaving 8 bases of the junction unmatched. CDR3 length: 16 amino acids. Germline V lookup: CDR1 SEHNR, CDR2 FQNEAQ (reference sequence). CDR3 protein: CASSLEAGQGARGYTF. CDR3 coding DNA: TGTGCCAGCAGCTTAGAGGCGGGACAGGGGGCGCGGGGCTACACCTTC.